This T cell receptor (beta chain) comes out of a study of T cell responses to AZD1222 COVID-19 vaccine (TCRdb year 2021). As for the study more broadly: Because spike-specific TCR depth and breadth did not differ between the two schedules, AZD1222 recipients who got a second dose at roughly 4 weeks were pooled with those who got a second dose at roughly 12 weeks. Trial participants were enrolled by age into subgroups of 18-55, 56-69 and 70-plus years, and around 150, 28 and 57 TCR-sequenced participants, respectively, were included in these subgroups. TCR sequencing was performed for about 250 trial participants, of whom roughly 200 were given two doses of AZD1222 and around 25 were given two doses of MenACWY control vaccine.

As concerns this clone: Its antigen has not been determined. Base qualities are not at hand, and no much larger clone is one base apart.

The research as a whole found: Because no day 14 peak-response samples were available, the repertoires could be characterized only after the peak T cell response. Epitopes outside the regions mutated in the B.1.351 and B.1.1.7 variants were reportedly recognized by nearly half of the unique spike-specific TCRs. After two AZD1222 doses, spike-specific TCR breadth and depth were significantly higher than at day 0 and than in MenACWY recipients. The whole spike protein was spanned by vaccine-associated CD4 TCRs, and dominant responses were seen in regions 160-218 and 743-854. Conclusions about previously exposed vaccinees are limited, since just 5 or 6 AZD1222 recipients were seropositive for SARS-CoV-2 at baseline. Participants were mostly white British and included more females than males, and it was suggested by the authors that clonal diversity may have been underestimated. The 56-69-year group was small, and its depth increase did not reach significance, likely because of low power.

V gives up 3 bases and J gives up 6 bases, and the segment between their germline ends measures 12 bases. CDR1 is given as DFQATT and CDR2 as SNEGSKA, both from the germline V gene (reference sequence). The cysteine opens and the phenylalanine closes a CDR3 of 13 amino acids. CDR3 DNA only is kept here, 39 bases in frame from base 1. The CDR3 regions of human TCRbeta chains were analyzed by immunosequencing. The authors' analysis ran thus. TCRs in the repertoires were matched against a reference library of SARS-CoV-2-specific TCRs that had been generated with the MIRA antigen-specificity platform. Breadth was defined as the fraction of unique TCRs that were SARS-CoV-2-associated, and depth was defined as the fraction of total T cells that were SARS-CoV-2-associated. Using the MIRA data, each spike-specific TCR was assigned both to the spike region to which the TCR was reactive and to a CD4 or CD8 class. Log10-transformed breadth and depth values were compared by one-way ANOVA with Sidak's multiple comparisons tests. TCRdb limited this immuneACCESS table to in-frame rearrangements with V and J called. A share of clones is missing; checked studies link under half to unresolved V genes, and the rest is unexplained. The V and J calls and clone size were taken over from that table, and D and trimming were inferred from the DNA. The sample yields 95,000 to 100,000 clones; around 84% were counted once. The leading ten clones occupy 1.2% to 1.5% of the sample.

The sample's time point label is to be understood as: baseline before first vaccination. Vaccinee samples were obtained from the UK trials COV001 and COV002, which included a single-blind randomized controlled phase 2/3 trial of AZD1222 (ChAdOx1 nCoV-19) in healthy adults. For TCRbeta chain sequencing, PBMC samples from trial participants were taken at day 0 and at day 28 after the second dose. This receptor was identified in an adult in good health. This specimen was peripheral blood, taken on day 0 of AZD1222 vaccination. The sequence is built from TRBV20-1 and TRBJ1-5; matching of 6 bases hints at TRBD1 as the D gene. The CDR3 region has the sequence CSASGGEGQPQHF. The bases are TGCAGTGCTAGTGGGGGCGAAGGTCAGCCCCAGCATTTT.